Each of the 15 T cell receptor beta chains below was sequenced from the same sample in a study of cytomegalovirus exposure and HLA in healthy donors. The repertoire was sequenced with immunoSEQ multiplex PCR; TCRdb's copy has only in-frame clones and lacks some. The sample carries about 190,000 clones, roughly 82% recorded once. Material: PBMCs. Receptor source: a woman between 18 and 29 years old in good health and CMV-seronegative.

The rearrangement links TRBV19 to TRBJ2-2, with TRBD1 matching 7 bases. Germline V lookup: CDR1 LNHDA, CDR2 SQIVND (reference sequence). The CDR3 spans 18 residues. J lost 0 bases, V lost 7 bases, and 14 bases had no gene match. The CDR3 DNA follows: TGTGCCAGTACCCTACCCCACAGGGGCCCCACGAACACCGGGGAGCTGTTTTTT. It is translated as CASTLPHRGPTNTGELFF.

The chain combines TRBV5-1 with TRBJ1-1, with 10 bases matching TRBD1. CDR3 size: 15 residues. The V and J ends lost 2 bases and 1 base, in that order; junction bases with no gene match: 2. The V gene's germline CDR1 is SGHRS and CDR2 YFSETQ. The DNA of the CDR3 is TGCGCCAGCAGCTTAAGACAGGGGGCGAACACTGAAGCTTTCTTT. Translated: CASSLRQGANTEAFF.

The CDR3 DNA follows: TGTGCCAGCGTTTCCGGACAGTCCTACGAGCAGTACTTC. Amino acid sequence: CASVSGQSYEQYF. This sequence joins TRBV28 and TRBJ2-7; a possible D gene is TRBD1 (6 bases). The V and J ends lost 8 bases and 1 base respectively, with 12 bases between them. CDR3 size: 13 residues. Germline values: CDR1 MDHEN, CDR2 SYDVKM.

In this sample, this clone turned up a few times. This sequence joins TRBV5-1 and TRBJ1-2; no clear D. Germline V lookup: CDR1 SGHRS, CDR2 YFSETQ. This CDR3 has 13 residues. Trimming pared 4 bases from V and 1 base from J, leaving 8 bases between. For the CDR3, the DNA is TGCGCCAGCAGCGGCGAGGGTAACTATGGCTACACCTTC. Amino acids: CASSGEGNYGYTF.

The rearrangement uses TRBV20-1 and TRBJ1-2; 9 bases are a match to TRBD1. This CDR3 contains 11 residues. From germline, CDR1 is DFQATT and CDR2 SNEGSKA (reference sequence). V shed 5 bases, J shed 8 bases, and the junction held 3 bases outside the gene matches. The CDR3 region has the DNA TGCAGTGCTGGGACAGGGTCCGGCTACACCTTC. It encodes CSAGTGSGYTF.

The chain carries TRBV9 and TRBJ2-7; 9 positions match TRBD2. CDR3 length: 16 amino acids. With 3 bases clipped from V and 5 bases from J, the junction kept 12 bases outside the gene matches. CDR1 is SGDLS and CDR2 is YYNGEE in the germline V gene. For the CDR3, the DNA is TGTGCCAGCAGCGCCCTTCCACTAGCGGGTAGGAACGAGCAGTACTTC. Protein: CASSALPLAGRNEQYF.

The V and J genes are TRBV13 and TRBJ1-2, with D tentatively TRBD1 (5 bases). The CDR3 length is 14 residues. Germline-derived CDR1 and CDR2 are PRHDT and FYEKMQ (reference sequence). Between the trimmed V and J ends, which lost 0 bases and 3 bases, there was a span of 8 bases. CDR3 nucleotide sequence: TGTGCCAGCAGCTTAGGGCAGGGTTACTATGGCTACACCTTC. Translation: CASSLGQGYYGYTF.

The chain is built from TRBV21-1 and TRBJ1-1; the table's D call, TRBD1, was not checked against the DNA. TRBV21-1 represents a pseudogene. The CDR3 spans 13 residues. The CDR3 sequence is CASSKRGQGKAFF. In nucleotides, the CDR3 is TGTGCCAGCAGCAAGCGTGGACAGGGTAAAGCTTTCTTT.

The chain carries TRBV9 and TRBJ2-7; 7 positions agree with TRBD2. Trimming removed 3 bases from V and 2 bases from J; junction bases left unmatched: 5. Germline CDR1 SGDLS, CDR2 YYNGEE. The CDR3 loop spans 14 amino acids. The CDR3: CASSATSDPYEQYF. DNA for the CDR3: TGTGCCAGCAGCGCCACTAGCGACCCCTACGAGCAGTACTTC.

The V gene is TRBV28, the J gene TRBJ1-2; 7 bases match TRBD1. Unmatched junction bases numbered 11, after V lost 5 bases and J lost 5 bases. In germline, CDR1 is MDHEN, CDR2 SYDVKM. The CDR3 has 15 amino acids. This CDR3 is CASSRSVRGNYGYTF. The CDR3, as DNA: TGTGCCAGCAGTCGATCGGTCAGGGGGAATTATGGCTACACCTTC.

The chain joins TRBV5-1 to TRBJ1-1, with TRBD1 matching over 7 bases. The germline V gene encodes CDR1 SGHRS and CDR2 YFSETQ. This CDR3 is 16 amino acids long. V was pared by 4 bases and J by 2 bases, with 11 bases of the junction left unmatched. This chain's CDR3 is CASSAIGTEENTEAFF. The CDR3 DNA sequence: TGCGCCAGCAGCGCTATTGGGACAGAAGAAAACACTGAAGCTTTCTTT.

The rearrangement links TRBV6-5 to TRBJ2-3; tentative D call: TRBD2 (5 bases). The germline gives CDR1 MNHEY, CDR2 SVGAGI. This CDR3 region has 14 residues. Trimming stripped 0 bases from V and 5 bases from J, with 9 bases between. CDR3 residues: CASSYSRTLDTQYF. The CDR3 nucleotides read TGTGCCAGCAGTTACTCGAGGACTTTAGATACGCAGTATTTT.

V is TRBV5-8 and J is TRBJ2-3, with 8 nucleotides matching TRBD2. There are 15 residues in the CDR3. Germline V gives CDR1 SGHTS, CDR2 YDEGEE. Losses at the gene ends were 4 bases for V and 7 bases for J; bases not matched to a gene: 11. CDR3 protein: CASSTEGTRRNTQYF. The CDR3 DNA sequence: TGTGCCAGCAGCACGGAGGGGACTAGGAGAAATACGCAGTATTTT. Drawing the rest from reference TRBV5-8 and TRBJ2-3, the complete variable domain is EAGVTQSPTHLIKTRGQQATLRCSPISGHTSVYWYQQALGLGLQFLLWYDEGEERNRGNFPPRFSGRQFPNYSSELNVNALELEDSALYLCASSTEGTRRNTQYFGPGTRLTVL.

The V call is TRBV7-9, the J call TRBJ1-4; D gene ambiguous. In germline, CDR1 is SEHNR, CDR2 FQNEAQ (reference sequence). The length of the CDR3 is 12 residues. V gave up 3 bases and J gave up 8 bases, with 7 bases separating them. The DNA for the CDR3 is TGTGCCAGCAGCTTGTCCGGGGAAAAACTGTTTTTT. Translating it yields CASSLSGEKLFF. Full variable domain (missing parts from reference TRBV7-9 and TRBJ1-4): DTGVSQNPRHKITKRGQNVTFRCDPISEHNRLYWYRQTLGQGPEFLTYFQNEAQLEKSRLLSDRFSAERPKGSFSTLEIQRTEQGDSAMYLCASSLSGEKLFFGSGTQLSVL.

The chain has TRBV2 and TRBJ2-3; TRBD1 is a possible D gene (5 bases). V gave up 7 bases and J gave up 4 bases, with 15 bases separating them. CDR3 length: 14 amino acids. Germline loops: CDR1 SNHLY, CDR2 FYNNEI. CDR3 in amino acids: CASKGRVLPDTQYF. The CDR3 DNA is TGTGCCAGCAAGGGGCGAGTTCTTCCAGATACGCAGTATTTT.